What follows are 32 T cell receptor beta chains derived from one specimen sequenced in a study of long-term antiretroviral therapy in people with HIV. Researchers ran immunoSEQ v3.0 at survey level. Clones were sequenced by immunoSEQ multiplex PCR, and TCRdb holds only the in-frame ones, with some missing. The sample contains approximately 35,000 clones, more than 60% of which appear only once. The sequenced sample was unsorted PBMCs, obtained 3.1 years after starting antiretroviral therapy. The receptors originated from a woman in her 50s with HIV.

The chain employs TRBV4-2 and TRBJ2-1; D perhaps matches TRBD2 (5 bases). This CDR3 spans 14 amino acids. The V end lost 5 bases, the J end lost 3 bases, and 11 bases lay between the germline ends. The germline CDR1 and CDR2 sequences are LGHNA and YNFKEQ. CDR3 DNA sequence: TGTGCCAGCAGCTACCAAGGGAGCTACAATGAGCAGTTCTTC. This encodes CASSYQGSYNEQFF.

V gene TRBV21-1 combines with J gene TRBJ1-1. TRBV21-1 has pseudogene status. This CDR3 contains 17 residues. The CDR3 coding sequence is TGTGCCAGCAGCCCTCATACCGGGGTCTCTCCGAACACTGAAGCTTTCTTT. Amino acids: CASSPHTGVSPNTEAFF.

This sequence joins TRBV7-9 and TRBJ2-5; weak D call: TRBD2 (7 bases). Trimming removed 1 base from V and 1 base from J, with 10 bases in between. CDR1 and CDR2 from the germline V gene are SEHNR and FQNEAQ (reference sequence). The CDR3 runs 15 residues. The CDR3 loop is CASSLGGGLQETQYF. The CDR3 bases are TGTGCCAGCAGCTTAGGGGGGGGGCTCCAAGAGACCCAGTACTTC.

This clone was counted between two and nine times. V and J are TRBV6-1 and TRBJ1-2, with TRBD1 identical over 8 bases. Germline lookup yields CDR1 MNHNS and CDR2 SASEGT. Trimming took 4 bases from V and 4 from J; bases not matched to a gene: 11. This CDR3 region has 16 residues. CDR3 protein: CASSAVGRGQAYGYTF. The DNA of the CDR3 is TGTGCCAGCAGTGCAGTCGGCAGGGGGCAGGCCTATGGCTACACCTTC.

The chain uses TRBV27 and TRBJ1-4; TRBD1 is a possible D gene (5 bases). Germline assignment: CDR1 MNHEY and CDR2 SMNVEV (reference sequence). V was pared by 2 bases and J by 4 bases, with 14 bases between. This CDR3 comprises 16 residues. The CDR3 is CASSLGYFGGNEKLFF. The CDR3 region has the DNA TGTGCCAGCAGTTTAGGGTATTTCGGGGGTAATGAAAAACTGTTTTTT. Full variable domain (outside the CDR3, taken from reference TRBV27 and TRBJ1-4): EAQVTQNPRYLITVTGKKLTVTCSQNMNHEYMSWYRQDPGLGLRQIYYSMNVEVTDKGDVPEGYKVSRKEKRNFPLILESPSPNQTSLYFCASSLGYFGGNEKLFFGSGTQLSVL.

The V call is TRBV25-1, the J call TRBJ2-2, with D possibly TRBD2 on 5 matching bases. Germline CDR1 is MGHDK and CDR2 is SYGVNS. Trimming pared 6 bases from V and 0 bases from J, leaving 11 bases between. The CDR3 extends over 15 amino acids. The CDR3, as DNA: TGTGCCAGCAGGAGGGTCAGAACGAACACCGGGGAGCTGTTTTTT. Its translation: CASRRVRTNTGELFF.

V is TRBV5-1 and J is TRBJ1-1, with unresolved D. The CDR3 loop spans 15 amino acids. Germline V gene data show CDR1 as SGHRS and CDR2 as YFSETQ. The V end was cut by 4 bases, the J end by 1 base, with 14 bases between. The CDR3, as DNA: TGCGCCAGCAGCGTAAACCGCGGAAGGAACACTGAAGCTTTCTTT. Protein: CASSVNRGRNTEAFF.

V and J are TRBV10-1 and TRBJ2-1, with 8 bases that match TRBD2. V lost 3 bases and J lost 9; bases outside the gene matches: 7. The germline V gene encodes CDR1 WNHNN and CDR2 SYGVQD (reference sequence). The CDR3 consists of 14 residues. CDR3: CASSDGLASREQFF. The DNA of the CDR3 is TGCGCCAGCAGTGACGGACTAGCTTCGCGTGAGCAGTTCTTC.

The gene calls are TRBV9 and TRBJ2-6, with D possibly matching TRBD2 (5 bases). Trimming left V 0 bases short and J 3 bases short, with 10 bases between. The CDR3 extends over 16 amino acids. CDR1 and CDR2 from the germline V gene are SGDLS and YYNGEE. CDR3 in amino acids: CASSVAGRGGANVLTF. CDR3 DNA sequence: TGTGCCAGCAGCGTAGCGGGAAGAGGTGGGGCCAACGTCCTGACTTTC.

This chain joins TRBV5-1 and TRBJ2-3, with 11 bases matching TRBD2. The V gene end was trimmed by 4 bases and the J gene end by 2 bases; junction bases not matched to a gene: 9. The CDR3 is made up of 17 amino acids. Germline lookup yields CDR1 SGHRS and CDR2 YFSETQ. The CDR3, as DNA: TGCGCCAGCAGCCCGCTGACTAGCGGGGTATTCACAGATACGCAGTATTTT. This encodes CASSPLTSGVFTDTQYF.

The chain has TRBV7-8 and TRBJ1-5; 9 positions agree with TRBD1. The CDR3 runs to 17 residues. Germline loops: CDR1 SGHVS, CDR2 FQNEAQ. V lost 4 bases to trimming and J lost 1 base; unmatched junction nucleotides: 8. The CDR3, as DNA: TGTGCCAGCAGCTCCGGACAGGGGCGGATAAGCAATCAGCCCCAGCATTTT. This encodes CASSSGQGRISNQPQHF.

The CDR3 DNA is TGTGCCAGCAGCTTACCTTCGACACGGGGGGGCGAGCAGTACTTC. Translation: CASSLPSTRGGEQYF. The chain couples TRBV11-3 to TRBJ2-7; 8 bases match TRBD2. V lost 2 bases, J lost 6 bases, and 9 bases stayed unmatched. Germline-derived CDR1 and CDR2 are SGHNT and YENEEA. The CDR3 sequence is 15 residues long. The complete variable domain, with remaining parts taken from reference TRBV11-3 and TRBJ2-7, reads EAGVVQSPRYKIIEKKQPVAFWCNPISGHNTLYWYLQNLGQGPELLIRYENEEAVDDSQLPKDRFSAERLKGVDSTLKIQPAELGDSAVYLCASSLPSTRGGEQYFGPGTRLTVT.

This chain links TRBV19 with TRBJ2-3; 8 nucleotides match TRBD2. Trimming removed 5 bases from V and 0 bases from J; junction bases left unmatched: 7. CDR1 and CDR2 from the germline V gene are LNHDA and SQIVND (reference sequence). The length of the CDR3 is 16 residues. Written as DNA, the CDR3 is TGTGCCAGTAGTCCCCTAGCGGGTCTTAGCACAGATACGCAGTATTTT. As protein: CASSPLAGLSTDTQYF. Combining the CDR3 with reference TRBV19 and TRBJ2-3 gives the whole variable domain DGGITQSPKYLFRKEGQNVTLSCEQNLNHDAMYWYRQDPGQGLRLIYYSQIVNDFQKGDIAEGYSVSREKKESFPLTVTSAQKNPTAFYLCASSPLAGLSTDTQYFGPGTRLTVL.

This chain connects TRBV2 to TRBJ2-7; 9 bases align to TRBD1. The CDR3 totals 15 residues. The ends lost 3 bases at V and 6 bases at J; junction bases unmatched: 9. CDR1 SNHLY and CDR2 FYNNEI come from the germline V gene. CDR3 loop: CASSEGRTGVGEQYF. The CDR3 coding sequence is TGTGCCAGCAGTGAGGGTAGGACAGGGGTCGGCGAGCAGTACTTC.

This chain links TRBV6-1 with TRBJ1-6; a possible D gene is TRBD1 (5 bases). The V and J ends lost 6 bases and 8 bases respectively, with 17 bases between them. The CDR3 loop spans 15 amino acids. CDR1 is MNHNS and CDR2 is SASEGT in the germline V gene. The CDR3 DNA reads TGTGCCAGCAGGCCCTTTTGGGGAGGGGATTCACCCCTCCACTTT. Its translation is CASRPFWGGDSPLHF.

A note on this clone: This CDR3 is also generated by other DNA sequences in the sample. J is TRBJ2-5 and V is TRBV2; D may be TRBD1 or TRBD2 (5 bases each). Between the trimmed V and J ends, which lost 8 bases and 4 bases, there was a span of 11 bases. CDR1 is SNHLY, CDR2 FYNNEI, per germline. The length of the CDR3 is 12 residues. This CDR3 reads CASRGQGETQYF. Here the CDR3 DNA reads TGTGCCAGCCGGGGCCAGGGAGAGACCCAGTACTTC.

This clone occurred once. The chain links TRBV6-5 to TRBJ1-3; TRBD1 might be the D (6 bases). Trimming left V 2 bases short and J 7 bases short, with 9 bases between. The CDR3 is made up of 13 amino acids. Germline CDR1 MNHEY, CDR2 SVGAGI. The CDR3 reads CASSYDGQNTIYF. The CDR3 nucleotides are TGTGCCAGCAGTTACGACGGACAGAACACCATATATTTT.

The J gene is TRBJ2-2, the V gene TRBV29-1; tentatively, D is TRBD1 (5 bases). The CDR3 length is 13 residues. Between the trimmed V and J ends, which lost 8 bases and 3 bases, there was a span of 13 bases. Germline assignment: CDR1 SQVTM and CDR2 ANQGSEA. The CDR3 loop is CSTGAADTGELFF. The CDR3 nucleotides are TGCAGCACTGGGGCGGCAGACACCGGGGAGCTGTTTTTT.

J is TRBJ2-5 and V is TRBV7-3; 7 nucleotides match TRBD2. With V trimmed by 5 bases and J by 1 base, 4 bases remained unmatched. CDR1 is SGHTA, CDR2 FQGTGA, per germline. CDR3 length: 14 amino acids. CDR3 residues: CASSPGGFQETQYF. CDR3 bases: TGTGCCAGCAGCCCCGGGGGGTTCCAAGAGACCCAGTACTTC.

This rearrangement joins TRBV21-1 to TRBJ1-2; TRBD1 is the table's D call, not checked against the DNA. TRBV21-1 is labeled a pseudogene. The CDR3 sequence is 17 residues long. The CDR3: CASSKDPWDRFNYGYTF. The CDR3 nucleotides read TGTGCCAGCAGCAAAGACCCTTGGGACAGATTTAACTATGGCTACACCTTC.

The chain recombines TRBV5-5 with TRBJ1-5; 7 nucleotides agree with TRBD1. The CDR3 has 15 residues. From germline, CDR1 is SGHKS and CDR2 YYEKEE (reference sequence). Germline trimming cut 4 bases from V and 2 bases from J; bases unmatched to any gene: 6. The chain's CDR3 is CASSLEGGGNQPQHF. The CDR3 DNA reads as TGTGCCAGCAGCCTGGAAGGGGGCGGCAATCAGCCCCAGCATTTT.

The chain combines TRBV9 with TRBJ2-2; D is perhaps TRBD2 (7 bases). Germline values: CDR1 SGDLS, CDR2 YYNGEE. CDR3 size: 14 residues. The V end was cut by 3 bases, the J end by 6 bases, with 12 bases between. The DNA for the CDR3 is TGTGCCAGCAGCGACGGGGGGCTCGCCGGGGAGCTGTTTTTT. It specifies CASSDGGLAGELFF.

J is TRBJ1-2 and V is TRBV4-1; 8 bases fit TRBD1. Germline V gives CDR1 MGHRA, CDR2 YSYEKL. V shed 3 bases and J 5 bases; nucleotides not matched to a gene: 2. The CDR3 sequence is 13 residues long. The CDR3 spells CASSHGQGYGYTF. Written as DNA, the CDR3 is TGCGCCAGCAGCCACGGACAGGGTTATGGCTACACCTTC.

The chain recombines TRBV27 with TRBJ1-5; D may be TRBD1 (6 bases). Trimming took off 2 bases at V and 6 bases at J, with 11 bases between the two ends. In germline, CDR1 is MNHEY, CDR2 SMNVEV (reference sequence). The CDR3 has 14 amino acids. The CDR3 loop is CASSLQGGGQPQHF. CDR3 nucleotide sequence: TGTGCCAGCAGTTTACAAGGGGGTGGTCAGCCCCAGCATTTT.

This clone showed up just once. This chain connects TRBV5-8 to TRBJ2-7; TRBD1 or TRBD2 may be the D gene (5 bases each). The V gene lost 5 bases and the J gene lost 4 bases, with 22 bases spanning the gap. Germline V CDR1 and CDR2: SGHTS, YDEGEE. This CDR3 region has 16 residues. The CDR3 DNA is TGTGCCAGCAGGTCGGAGGCAGGGCTATCCGCATACGAGCAGTACTTC. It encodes CASRSEAGLSAYEQYF.

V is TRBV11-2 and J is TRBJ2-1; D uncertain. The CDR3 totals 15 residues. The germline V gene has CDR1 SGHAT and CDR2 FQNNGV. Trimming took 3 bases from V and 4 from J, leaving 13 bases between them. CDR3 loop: CASSFGSHPYNEQFF. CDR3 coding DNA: TGTGCCAGCAGCTTCGGTAGTCATCCATACAATGAGCAGTTCTTC. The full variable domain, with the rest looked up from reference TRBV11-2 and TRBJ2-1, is EAGVAQSPRYKIIEKRQSVAFWCNPISGHATLYWYQQILGQGPKLLIQFQNNGVVDDSQLPKDRFSAERLKGVDSTLKIQPAKLEDSAVYLCASSFGSHPYNEQFFGPGTRLTVL.

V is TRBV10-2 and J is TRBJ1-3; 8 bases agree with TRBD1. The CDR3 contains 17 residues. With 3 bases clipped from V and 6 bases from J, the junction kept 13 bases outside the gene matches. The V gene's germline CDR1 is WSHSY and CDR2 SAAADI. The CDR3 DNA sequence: TGCGCCAGCAGTGAAAATTTCCTTCGGGACAGGACAAACACCATATATTTT. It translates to CASSENFLRDRTNTIYF.

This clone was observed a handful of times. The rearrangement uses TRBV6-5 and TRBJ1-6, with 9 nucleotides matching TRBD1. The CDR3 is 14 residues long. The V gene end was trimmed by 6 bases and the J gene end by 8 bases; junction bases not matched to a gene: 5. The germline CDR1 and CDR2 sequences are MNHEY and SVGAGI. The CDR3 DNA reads TGTGCCAGCAGCCGGGACAGGGTATATTCACCCCTCCACTTT. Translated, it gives CASSRDRVYSPLHF.

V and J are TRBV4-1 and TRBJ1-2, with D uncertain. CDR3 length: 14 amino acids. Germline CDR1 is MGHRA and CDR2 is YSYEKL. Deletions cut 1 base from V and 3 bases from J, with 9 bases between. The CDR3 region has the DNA TGCGCCAGCAGCCAAGGTGAGGGTGACTATGGCTACACCTTC. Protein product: CASSQGEGDYGYTF.

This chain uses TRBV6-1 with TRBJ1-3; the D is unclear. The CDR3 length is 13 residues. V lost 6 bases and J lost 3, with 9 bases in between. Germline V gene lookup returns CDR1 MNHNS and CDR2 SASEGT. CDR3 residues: CASSAKVGNTIYF. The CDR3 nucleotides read TGTGCCAGCAGCGCAAAGGTTGGAAACACCATATATTTT.

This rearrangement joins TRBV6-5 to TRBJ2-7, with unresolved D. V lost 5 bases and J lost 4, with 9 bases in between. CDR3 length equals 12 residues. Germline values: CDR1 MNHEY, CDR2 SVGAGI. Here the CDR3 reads CASSTTRYEQYF. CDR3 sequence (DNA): TGTGCCAGCAGTACTACACGGTACGAGCAGTACTTC.

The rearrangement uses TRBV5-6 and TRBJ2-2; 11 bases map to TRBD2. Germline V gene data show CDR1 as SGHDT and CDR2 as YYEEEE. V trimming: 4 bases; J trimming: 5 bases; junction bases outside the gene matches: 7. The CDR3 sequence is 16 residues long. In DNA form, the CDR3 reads TGTGCCAGCAGCACACTAGCGGGGGTCGGGACCGGGGAGCTGTTTTTT. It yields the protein CASSTLAGVGTGELFF.